Listed here is a single TCR beta chain. Its target is not known. Gene names are mouse gene names. The read gets to within 4 residues of the CDR3 end, and the germline J gene fills in the rest. This sample stems from a study of CD8+ T cells in alopecia areata. Overall study findings and caveats: When scalp samples are sequenced, resident alphabeta T cells of normal skin are also captured. Sharing of TCR sequences between patients (possibly for HLA-related reasons) was less clear than in mice.

After pooling, cutaneous lymph node cells were sorted with CD4, CD8alpha, NKG2D, NKG2ACE and other markers. CDR3 length: 15 amino acids. Trimming left V 3 bases short and J 0 bases short, with 10 bases between. The germline gives CDR1 LGHNA, CDR2 YNLKQL (reference sequence). TCR sequencing used cDNA made by reverse transcription of extracted RNA. Using immunoSEQ multiplex PCR, the repertoire was profiled, and TCRdb retains in-frame clones only, with some absent. Recorded here are around 290,000 clones, none singletons. J is TRBJ2-3 and V is TRBV5, with D unresolved. Sequenced material: CD4+ T cells sorted from a lymph node. The TCR sequence derives from a C3H/HeJ mouse with alopecia areata. Strain MHC haplotype: H2-k. CDR3 region: CASSHDITSAETLYF. CDR3 bases read: TGTGCCAGCAGCCATGACATCACTAGTGCAGAA.